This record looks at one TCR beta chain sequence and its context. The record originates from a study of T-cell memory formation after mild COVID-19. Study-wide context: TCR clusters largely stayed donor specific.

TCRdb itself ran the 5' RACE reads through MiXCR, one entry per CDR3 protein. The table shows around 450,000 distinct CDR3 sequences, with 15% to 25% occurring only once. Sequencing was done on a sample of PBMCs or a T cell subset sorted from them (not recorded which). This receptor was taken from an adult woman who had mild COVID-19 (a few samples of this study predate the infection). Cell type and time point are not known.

CDR3 in amino acids: CASSLGRGGVRETQYF. The CDR3 DNA reads TGTGCCAGCAGCCTGGGTCGGGGGGGAGTAAGGGAGACCCAGTACTTC. The rearrangement joins TRBV7-8 to TRBJ2-5, with 8 bases aligning to TRBD2. V trimming: 5 bases; J trimming: 5 bases; junction bases outside the gene matches: 13. Germline V gene lookup returns CDR1 SGHVS and CDR2 FQNEAQ. The CDR3 is 16 residues long.